This T cell receptor (beta chain) was captured by sequencing in a study of kidney transplant recipient with SARS-CoV-2 infection. TCRdb reanalysed the reads using MiXCR and keeps one entry per CDR3 protein. The profile shows fewer than 250,000 distinct CDR3 sequences, around 26% of them singletons. The V end lost 3 bases, the J end lost 4 bases, and 21 bases lay between the germline ends. In germline, CDR1 is SGHAT, CDR2 FQDESV (reference sequence). The CDR3 covers 17 residues. At least ten counts were recorded for this clonotype. This TCR came from a male patient aged 25 to 39 who had COVID-19 and was a kidney transplant recipient. Some of the T cells may derive from the graft donor. The gene calls are TRBV11-1 and TRBJ1-2, with unresolved D. The sample here was a blood sample, taken at baseline and on day 111 from a kidney transplant recipient. The CDR3 region has the DNA TGTGCCAGCAGCTTTAATATTAAGGCTGGAAAGACCTATGGCTACACCTTC. This sequence encodes CASSFNIKAGKTYGYTF.